The 25 T cell receptor beta chains reported below all come from one sample, sequenced in a study of tumor-infiltrating lymphocytes in localized non-small cell lung cancer. Assay used: immunoSEQ multiplex PCR; TCRdb lists only in-frame clones, some missing. The sample shows under 15,000 clones, approximately 85% of them seen only once. Material: uninvolved lung tissue not adjacent to the tumor. These receptors were obtained from a human donor with non-small cell lung cancer.

CDR3 in DNA: TGTGCCAGCAGCTTAGAAATTACAGCGAACACCGGGGAGCTGTTTTTT. It codes for CASSLEITANTGELFF. The chain employs TRBV5-6 and TRBJ2-2; D call uncertain. The CDR3 sequence is 16 residues long. Germline CDR1 SGHDT, CDR2 YYEEEE. V gave up 2 bases and J gave up 0 bases, with 11 bases separating them.

V gene TRBV6-1 combines with J gene TRBJ2-3; no reliable D call. CDR1 and CDR2 from the germline V gene are MNHNS and SASEGT. The CDR3 loop spans 14 amino acids. Trimming removed 4 bases from V and 0 bases from J, with 8 bases in between. Written as DNA, the CDR3 is TGTGCCAGCAGTGTTCAGTCCAGCACAGATACGCAGTATTTT. It codes for CASSVQSSTDTQYF.

V and J are TRBV30 and TRBJ2-3, with D unresolved. The CDR3 is 13 residues long. The V gene lost 2 bases and the J gene lost 0 bases, with 6 bases spanning the gap. Germline V CDR1 and CDR2: GTSNPN, SVGIG (reference sequence). The CDR3 bases are TGTGCCTGGAGTAAACGAAGCACAGATACGCAGTATTTT. Amino acids: CAWSKRSTDTQYF.

V and J are TRBV28 and TRBJ1-1; tentatively, D is TRBD1 (5 bases). Trimming cost V 7 bases and J 1 base, with 13 bases left between them. The CDR3 length is 14 residues. Per the germline V gene, CDR1 is MDHEN and CDR2 is SYDVKM. The CDR3: CASTDSLSNTEAFF. CDR3 nucleotide sequence: TGTGCCAGCACCGACAGCCTTTCGAACACTGAAGCTTTCTTT.

This sequence joins TRBV5-4 and TRBJ2-5, with TRBD1 identical over 9 bases. The J segment lost 4 bases and the V segment lost 4 bases, leaving 8 bases of the junction unmatched. This CDR3 comprises 15 residues. Germline CDR1 reads SGHNT; CDR2 reads YYREEE (reference sequence). CDR3 in DNA: TGTGCCAGCAGCGCCTCCGGGACAGGGCTAGAGACCCAGTACTTC. Its protein product is CASSASGTGLETQYF.

J is TRBJ1-2 and V is TRBV2; no definite D call. The V end lost 2 bases, the J end lost 1 base, and 5 bases lay between the germline ends. The CDR3 is 13 amino acids. From germline, CDR1 is SNHLY and CDR2 FYNNEI. The CDR3 reads CASSEQDNYGYTF. In DNA, the CDR3 is TGTGCCAGCAGTGAACAGGATAACTATGGCTACACCTTC.

The chain recombines TRBV7-6 with TRBJ2-3, with 9 bases matching TRBD1. The junction had 10 bases not matched to a gene; V was cut back by 5 bases and J by 4 bases. Germline V gives CDR1 SGHVS, CDR2 FNYEAQ. The length of the CDR3 is 16 residues. The chain's CDR3 is CASSPRDRAPPDTQYF. CDR3 DNA: TGTGCCAGCAGCCCAAGGGACAGGGCCCCCCCAGATACGCAGTATTTT. The full variable domain, its missing parts supplied by reference TRBV7-6 and TRBJ2-3, is GAGVSQSPRYKVTKRGQDVALRCDPISGHVSLYWYRQALGQGPEFLTYFNYEAQQDKSGLPNDRFSAERPEGSISTLTIQRTEQRDSAMYRCASSPRDRAPPDTQYFGPGTRLTVL.

The genes are TRBV29-1 and TRBJ2-3; TRBD1 matches 9 bases. Germline values: CDR1 SQVTM, CDR2 ANQGSEA. Losses at the gene ends were 4 bases for V and 2 bases for J; bases not matched to a gene: 1. There are 13 residues in the CDR3. As DNA, the CDR3 is TGCAGCGTTGGGGACAGGGCCACAGATACGCAGTATTTT. It specifies CSVGDRATDTQYF.

This chain connects TRBV6-1 to TRBJ2-1; no reliable D call. The germline V and J ends were trimmed by 1 base and 7 bases, with 14 bases remaining between them. The CDR3 totals 15 residues. Looked up from germline, CDR1 is MNHNS and CDR2 is SASEGT. The chain's CDR3 is CASSEVVQIANEQFF. CDR3 sequence (DNA): TGTGCCAGCAGTGAAGTAGTCCAGATTGCGAATGAGCAGTTCTTC.

The chain has TRBV19 and TRBJ1-2; 7 bases agree with TRBD1. V lost 1 base, J lost 5 bases, and 10 bases stayed unmatched. Germline CDR1 is LNHDA and CDR2 is SQIVND (reference sequence). There are 16 residues in the CDR3. The CDR3 nucleotides are TGTGCCAGTAGTATAGGGGACAGACACACCATTTATGGCTACACCTTC. Its protein is CASSIGDRHTIYGYTF.

CDR3 sequence reads: CASSKDRGSTDTQYF. The CDR3 DNA reads TGTGCCAGCAGCAAAGACAGGGGGAGCACAGATACGCAGTATTTT. V gene TRBV6-4 combines with J gene TRBJ2-3, with 9 bases fitting TRBD1. V was clipped by 6 bases and J by 0 bases; unmatched bases: 4. This CDR3 has 15 residues. The germline V gene encodes CDR1 MRHNA and CDR2 SNTAGT.

V gene TRBV5-1 combines with J gene TRBJ2-1; 9 bases are shared with TRBD1. The CDR3 has 15 residues. V lost 4 bases to trimming and J lost 4 bases; unmatched junction nucleotides: 6. The germline CDR1 and CDR2 sequences are SGHRS and YFSETQ. CDR3 region: CASSDPGQGYNEQFF. DNA of the CDR3: TGCGCCAGCAGCGATCCGGGACAGGGATACAATGAGCAGTTCTTC.

This rearrangement joins TRBV13 to TRBJ2-5, with 7 bases lining up with TRBD1. The CDR3 sequence is 16 residues long. Per germline, CDR1 PRHDT and CDR2 FYEKMQ (reference sequence). The trim removed 0 bases at V and 7 bases at J, leaving 11 bases unmatched. In DNA, the CDR3 is TGTGCCAGCAGCTTAGGAGGGGGCTTACAAGAAGGGACCCAGTACTTC. Residues: CASSLGGGLQEGTQYF.

This chain uses TRBV4-2 with TRBJ2-2; D is possibly TRBD2 (6 bases). Trimming removed 0 bases at V and 6 bases at J, with 8 bases between. Germline-derived CDR1 and CDR2 are LGHNA and YNFKEQ. The CDR3 is 14 amino acids. In DNA form, the CDR3 reads TGTGCCAGCAGCCAAGACCGGGAGCCCGGGGAGCTGTTTTTT. Protein sequence: CASSQDREPGELFF.

The chain couples TRBV5-1 to TRBJ2-1; TRBD2 matches at 7 bases. The CDR3 spans 17 residues. Germline CDR1 reads SGHRS; CDR2 reads YFSETQ. Trimming cost V 4 bases and J 0 bases; bases outside gene matches: 10. The CDR3 here is CASSPTSAGSSYNEQFF. The CDR3 nucleotides are TGCGCCAGCAGCCCGACATCAGCGGGGAGCTCCTACAATGAGCAGTTCTTC.

This rearrangement joins TRBV30 to TRBJ1-4, with 7 bases that match TRBD1. The germline gives CDR1 GTSNPN, CDR2 SVGIG (reference sequence). CDR3 length: 13 amino acids. J lost 5 bases, V lost 4 bases, and 4 bases had no gene match. This chain's CDR3 is CAWTRDSNEKLFF. The CDR3, as DNA: TGTGCCTGGACCCGGGACAGCAATGAAAAACTGTTTTTT.

This clone has a handful of counts. J is TRBJ1-2 and V is TRBV30; possibly TRBD1 for D (5 bases). From germline, CDR1 is GTSNPN and CDR2 SVGIG (reference sequence). V was clipped by 8 bases and J by 3 bases, with 13 bases between them. There are 12 residues in the CDR3. This CDR3 reads CAGKQGHYGYTF. As DNA, the CDR3 is TGTGCCGGAAAGCAGGGCCACTATGGCTACACCTTC.

The chain recombines TRBV13 with TRBJ2-5, with 9 bases lining up with TRBD2. This CDR3 is 14 amino acids long. V trimming: 4 bases; J trimming: 6 bases; junction bases outside the gene matches: 6. Germline V gives CDR1 PRHDT, CDR2 FYEKMQ (reference sequence). The CDR3: CASSSPAGGKTQYF. CDR3 sequence (DNA): TGTGCCAGCAGCTCCCCCGCGGGGGGGAAGACCCAGTACTTC.

This chain uses TRBV2 with TRBJ1-5; no definite D call. The germline V gene encodes CDR1 SNHLY and CDR2 FYNNEI. This CDR3 comprises 13 residues. V lost 2 bases and J 11 bases, leaving 13 bases between the germline ends. The CDR3 nucleotides are TGTGCCAGCAGTGAAATCGCCCGGGAAGCCCAGCATTTT. Translated: CASSEIAREAQHF.

The chain carries TRBV19 and TRBJ1-2; TRBD1 matches at 8 bases. After removal of 7 bases from V and 6 bases from J, the junction contained 4 bases not matched to a gene. This CDR3 has 12 amino acids. Germline assignment: CDR1 LNHDA and CDR2 SQIVND (reference sequence). CDR3: CASTRTGNGYTF. CDR3 bases: TGTGCCAGTACCAGGACAGGGAATGGCTACACCTTC.

J is TRBJ1-5 and V is TRBV6-5; 9 bases map to TRBD1. The CDR3 is 14 amino acids. V lost 4 bases to trimming and J lost 6 bases; unmatched junction nucleotides: 4. The germline gives CDR1 MNHEY, CDR2 SVGAGI. The CDR3 DNA sequence: TGTGCCAGCAGTTCCACAGGGGGCAGTCAGCCCCAGCATTTT. It specifies CASSSTGGSQPQHF.

V gene TRBV18 combines with J gene TRBJ1-6; weak D call: TRBD1 (6 bases). Per germline, CDR1 KGHSH and CDR2 LQKENI. Trimming left V 5 bases short and J 8 bases short, with 7 bases between. The CDR3 runs to 12 residues. CDR3 DNA: TGTGCCAGCTCATCAGGGGATTCACCCCTCCACTTT. Encoded protein: CASSSGDSPLHF.

V usage is TRBV11-2 and J usage is TRBJ2-7; a weak D match, TRBD1 (6 bases). V gave up 0 bases and J gave up 4 bases, with 13 bases separating them. Germline loops: CDR1 SGHAT, CDR2 FQNNGV. The CDR3 loop spans 15 amino acids. CDR3 residues: CASSLDRDIYYEQYF. CDR3 nucleotides: TGTGCCAGCAGCTTAGACCGGGACATTTATTACGAGCAGTACTTC.

The rearrangement uses TRBV5-1 and TRBJ2-3; D is perhaps TRBD2 (6 bases). CDR1 is SGHRS and CDR2 is YFSETQ in the germline V gene. The length of the CDR3 is 16 residues. V shed 3 bases and J shed 0 bases, with 14 bases lying between them. The DNA for the CDR3 is TGCGCCAGCAGCTATATCGGGAGAGCTAGCACAGATACGCAGTATTTT. Translating gives CASSYIGRASTDTQYF.

V is TRBV6-1 and J is TRBJ2-1, with 11 nucleotides matching TRBD2. Germline lookup yields CDR1 MNHNS and CDR2 SASEGT. This CDR3 contains 15 residues. V trimming: 4 bases; J trimming: 4 bases; junction bases outside the gene matches: 3. The CDR3 reads CASSGTSGGYNEQFF. CDR3 in DNA: TGTGCCAGCAGTGGAACTAGCGGGGGTTACAATGAGCAGTTCTTC.